This entry features one TCR beta chain sequence. With 4 bases removed from V and 8 bases from J, the gap between germline ends came to 9 bases. Germline lookup yields CDR1 SGHDN and CDR2 FVKESK. This CDR3 comprises 13 residues. Clones were read by immunoSEQ multiplex PCR, and TCRdb kept only the in-frame ones, dropping some. The table shows around 300,000 clones, with approximately 86% occurring only once. The data were obtained in a study of Ad26.COV2.S vaccination and SARS-CoV-2 variants. Turning to the study itself: COV1001, an Ad26.COV2.S trial, supplied this vaccine-arm donor.

Treatment specified: around 19 received Ad26.COV2.S at low or high dose, single or two shots; about 5 received placebo; per-sample allocation not given. Sampling happened 63 days after the first vaccine or placebo injection. Adults aged 18-55 years in Boston included the donor. Wuhan-strain SARS-CoV-2 spike was expressed by the Ad26 vector that made up the vaccine. This material consisted of peripheral blood, taken in a trial of Ad26.COV2.S vaccine versus placebo. The chain recombines TRBV14 with TRBJ1-6; no firm D call. This receptor was identified in a person aged 18-65 years who received the Ad26.COV2.S COVID-19 vaccine or a placebo. CDR3 loop: CASSLRTDSPLHF. CDR3 coding DNA: TGTGCCAGCAGCCTCCGGACGGATTCACCCCTCCACTTT.